This entry features one T cell receptor (beta chain) sequence. Its specificity is not known. Normal lung sampling was at least 3 cm from the tumour, as distant as possible. Frozen unsorted single-cell suspensions supplied the genomic DNA. Sequencing was performed with immunoSEQ multiplex PCR; in TCRdb, only in-frame clones are kept and a portion is missing. Found here are about 2,100 clones, 60% to 75% of them singletons; the top ten hold 25% to 35%. The data originate from a study of immune cell composition in non-small cell lung cancer. Overall study findings and caveats: Clones >0.5% enriched in tumour were rarer in adenocarcinoma (33%) than squamous (about 80%). Tumour TCR-beta clonality showed no significant link to smoking pack-years. Tumour-reactive clones were not shown to match dominant in vivo tumour clones.

Sequencing was performed on non-adjacent lung tissue. This receptor was obtained from a human donor with non-small cell lung cancer.

CDR3 nucleotides: TGTGCCAGCAGCGTATCAGGACAGGGGGGCCACGAGCAGTACTTC. This sequence encodes CASSVSGQGGHEQYF. The chain uses TRBV9 and TRBJ2-7; TRBD1 aligns across 10 bases. Germline V gene data show CDR1 as SGDLS and CDR2 as YYNGEE. The CDR3 runs 15 residues. The V segment lost 1 base and the J segment 5 bases; nucleotides outside the gene matches: 6.